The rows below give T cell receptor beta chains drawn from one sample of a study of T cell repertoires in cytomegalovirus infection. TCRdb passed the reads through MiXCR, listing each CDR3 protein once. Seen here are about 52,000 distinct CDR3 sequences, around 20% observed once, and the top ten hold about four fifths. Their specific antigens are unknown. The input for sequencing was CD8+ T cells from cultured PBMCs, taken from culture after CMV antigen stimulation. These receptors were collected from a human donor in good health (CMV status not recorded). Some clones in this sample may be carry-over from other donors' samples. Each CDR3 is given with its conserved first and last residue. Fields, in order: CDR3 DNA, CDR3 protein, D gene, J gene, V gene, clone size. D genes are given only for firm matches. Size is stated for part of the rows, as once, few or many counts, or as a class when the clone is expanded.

CDR3 DNA: TGTGCCAGCAGCATTAACAGGGGGAACACCGGGGAGCTGTTTTTT
CDR3 protein: CASSINRGNTGELFF
D gene: TRBD1
J gene: TRBJ2-2
V gene: TRBV7-2
clone size: .

CDR3 DNA: TGTGCCAGCACCGAAGGGCGGGACAGAGACAATGAGCAGTTCTTC
CDR3 protein: CASTEGRDRDNEQFF
D gene: .
J gene: TRBJ2-1
V gene: TRBV2
clone size: .

CDR3 DNA: TGTGCCAGCCAAGCCACAGGGGTATTGTTTAATTCACCCCTCCACTTT
CDR3 protein: CASQATGVLFNSPLHF
D gene: TRBD1
J gene: TRBJ1-6
V gene: TRBV7-8
clone size: .

CDR3 DNA: TGTGCCTGGACAGCCAGAGAGAACACTGAAGCTTTCTTT
CDR3 protein: CAWTARENTEAFF
D gene: .
J gene: TRBJ1-1
V gene: TRBV30
clone size: few

CDR3 DNA: TGTGCCAGCAGCTTAGAAAGTCAGGGCGCGAACTACGAGCAGTACTTC
CDR3 protein: CASSLESQGANYEQYF
D gene: .
J gene: TRBJ2-7
V gene: TRBV7-6
clone size: few

CDR3 DNA: TGTGCCAGCAGCTCCCACCCGGGGGAGACCCAGTACTTC
CDR3 protein: CASSSHPGETQYF
D gene: .
J gene: TRBJ2-5
V gene: TRBV7-2
clone size: few

CDR3 DNA: TGTGCCAGCAGTTACCAGCTAGCGGGCCAAGAGACCCAGTACTTC
CDR3 protein: CASSYQLAGQETQYF
D gene: TRBD2
J gene: TRBJ2-5
V gene: TRBV6-2/TRBV6-3
clone size: few

CDR3 DNA: TGTGCCAGCAGACCTAGGTCCTACGAGCAGTACTTC
CDR3 protein: CASRPRSYEQYF
D gene: .
J gene: TRBJ2-7
V gene: TRBV6-2/TRBV6-3
clone size: .

CDR3 DNA: TGTGCCAGCTCACCCCAATCAGAGGCAGGGATCGGCTACGAGCAGTACTTC
CDR3 protein: CASSPQSEAGIGYEQYF
D gene: .
J gene: TRBJ2-7
V gene: TRBV18
clone size: few

CDR3 DNA: TGTGCCAGCGGAGCCGCTGGAAACACCATATATTTT
CDR3 protein: CASGAAGNTIYF
D gene: .
J gene: TRBJ1-3
V gene: TRBV7-9
clone size: .

CDR3 DNA: TGTGCCAGCAGTTCTGGACAGGGGCGGCATTCACCCCTCCACTTT
CDR3 protein: CASSSGQGRHSPLHF
D gene: TRBD1
J gene: TRBJ1-6
V gene: TRBV6-1
clone size: .

CDR3 DNA: TGTGCCAGCAGTGAGGACGGGTCCTCCTACAATGAGCAGTTCTTC
CDR3 protein: CASSEDGSSYNEQFF
D gene: .
J gene: TRBJ2-1
V gene: TRBV2
clone size: many

CDR3 DNA: TGTGCCAGCAGTTTTAGTACAGGGGAAGGCTACGAGCAGTACTTC
CDR3 protein: CASSFSTGEGYEQYF
D gene: TRBD1
J gene: TRBJ2-7
V gene: TRBV12-3/TRBV12-4
clone size: few

CDR3 DNA: TGTGCCAGCAGCTTAATACCGGGGGCGCCCGGCTACACCTTC
CDR3 protein: CASSLIPGAPGYTF
D gene: .
J gene: TRBJ1-2
V gene: TRBV7-2
clone size: .

CDR3 DNA: TGTGCCAGCAGTTCCCGCGGGGGGACCAAAAACATTCAGTACTTC
CDR3 protein: CASSSRGGTKNIQYF
D gene: TRBD2
J gene: TRBJ2-4
V gene: TRBV6-2/TRBV6-3
clone size: few

CDR3 DNA: TGTGCCAGCAGTTTGTGGACCCTCTCCTACAATGAGCAGTTCTTC
CDR3 protein: CASSLWTLSYNEQFF
D gene: .
J gene: TRBJ2-1
V gene: TRBV12-3/TRBV12-4
clone size: .

CDR3 DNA: TGTGCCAGCAGCTTGTTCCCGAGGGAGGATCAGCCCCAGCATTTT
CDR3 protein: CASSLFPREDQPQHF
D gene: .
J gene: TRBJ1-5
V gene: TRBV11-2
clone size: .

CDR3 DNA: TGCGCCAGCAGCTCTAGCGGGGCACAAGAGACCCAGTACTTC
CDR3 protein: CASSSSGAQETQYF
D gene: TRBD2
J gene: TRBJ2-5
V gene: TRBV5-1
clone size: .

CDR3 DNA: TGTGCCAGCACCGGCAGGAGAGATACGCAGTATTTT
CDR3 protein: CASTGRRDTQYF
D gene: .
J gene: TRBJ2-3
V gene: TRBV7-2
clone size: few

CDR3 DNA: TGTGCCAGCAGCGTAGAAGGATACGAGCAGTACTTC
CDR3 protein: CASSVEGYEQYF
D gene: .
J gene: TRBJ2-7
V gene: TRBV9
clone size: few

CDR3 DNA: TGTGCCAGCAGCTTAGTACAACAGGGTTATGGCTACACCTTC
CDR3 protein: CASSLVQQGYGYTF
D gene: .
J gene: TRBJ1-2
V gene: TRBV7-2
clone size: .

CDR3 DNA: TGCGCCAGCAGCACCCCAGGGAGCCCTGAAGCTTTCTTT
CDR3 protein: CASSTPGSPEAFF
D gene: .
J gene: TRBJ1-1
V gene: TRBV4-1
clone size: .

CDR3 DNA: TGTGCCAGCCGTACGGGAGAAGCTTTCTTT
CDR3 protein: CASRTGEAFF
D gene: .
J gene: TRBJ1-1
V gene: TRBV5-3
clone size: few

CDR3 DNA: TGTGCCAGCAGCCAAGACTCACAGATCTTGGGGATGAACACTGAAGCTTTCTTT
CDR3 protein: CASSQDSQILGMNTEAFF
D gene: .
J gene: TRBJ1-1
V gene: TRBV4-2
clone size: few

CDR3 DNA: TGCAGTGCTAGAGATGGAGGGCGGATCGACAATGAGCAGTTCTTC
CDR3 protein: CSARDGGRIDNEQFF
D gene: .
J gene: TRBJ2-1
V gene: TRBV20-1
clone size: .

CDR3 DNA: TGTGCCAGCAGTTACCTGGCTGGCCAGGGGCGCAATCAGCCCCAGCATTTT
CDR3 protein: CASSYLAGQGRNQPQHF
D gene: .
J gene: TRBJ1-5
V gene: TRBV6-2/TRBV6-3
clone size: .

CDR3 DNA: TGTGCCAGCCGCCTCGGGGAGCTGTTTTTT
CDR3 protein: CASRLGELFF
D gene: .
J gene: TRBJ2-2
V gene: TRBV12-3/TRBV12-4
clone size: few

CDR3 DNA: TGTGCCAGCAGCTTAAGGCCAGGGAGCTCTGGGGCCAACGTCCTGACTTTC
CDR3 protein: CASSLRPGSSGANVLTF
D gene: .
J gene: TRBJ2-6
V gene: TRBV7-2
clone size: .

CDR3 DNA: TGCGCCAGCAGCCTTAGACAGGGTGAGTCCTACGAGCAGTACTTC
CDR3 protein: CASSLRQGESYEQYF
D gene: TRBD1
J gene: TRBJ2-7
V gene: TRBV4-1
clone size: .

CDR3 DNA: TGTGCCAGCAGCCCCCCCGACACCGGGGAGCTGTTTTTT
CDR3 protein: CASSPPDTGELFF
D gene: .
J gene: TRBJ2-2
V gene: TRBV5-6
clone size: few

CDR3 DNA: TGTGCCTTGGCAGAGCTAAACTATGGCTACACCTTC
CDR3 protein: CALAELNYGYTF
D gene: .
J gene: TRBJ1-2
V gene: TRBV6-1
clone size: few

CDR3 DNA: TGTGCCAGCAGTTACTCTTGGGGCGCGGACACTGAAGCTTTCTTT
CDR3 protein: CASSYSWGADTEAFF
D gene: .
J gene: TRBJ1-1
V gene: TRBV6-5
clone size: .

CDR3 DNA: TGTGCCAGCAGCTTTGGGGGGACAGAGGATGGCTACACCTTC
CDR3 protein: CASSFGGTEDGYTF
D gene: TRBD1
J gene: TRBJ1-2
V gene: TRBV7-9
clone size: .

CDR3 DNA: TGTGCCAGCAGTTTATGGGGGGGCAGAGAGCAGTTCTTC
CDR3 protein: CASSLWGGREQFF
D gene: .
J gene: TRBJ2-1
V gene: TRBV27
clone size: few

CDR3 DNA: TGCGCCAGCAGCCAAGGCGGGACACCTTCTAGCACAGATACGCAGTATTTT
CDR3 protein: CASSQGGTPSSTDTQYF
D gene: .
J gene: TRBJ2-3
V gene: TRBV4-1
clone size: few

CDR3 DNA: TGTGCCAGCAGCCCAGAAATTACCGGGGAGCTGTTTTTT
CDR3 protein: CASSPEITGELFF
D gene: .
J gene: TRBJ2-2
V gene: TRBV7-6
clone size: few

CDR3 DNA: TGTGCCAGCAGCCTGGGGTCCATACGGACCAATGAGCAGTTCTTC
CDR3 protein: CASSLGSIRTNEQFF
D gene: .
J gene: TRBJ2-1
V gene: TRBV7-9
clone size: few

CDR3 DNA: TGTGCCAGCAGCCCCTCAGGGAACGAGCAGTACTTC
CDR3 protein: CASSPSGNEQYF
D gene: .
J gene: TRBJ2-7
V gene: TRBV7-6
clone size: few

CDR3 DNA: TGTGCCAGCAGTTTAAGTGGGTGGAATGAAAAACTGTTTTTT
CDR3 protein: CASSLSGWNEKLFF
D gene: .
J gene: TRBJ1-4
V gene: TRBV28
clone size: .

CDR3 DNA: TGTGCCAGCAGCTGGCCCAAGGGAGGGTCGGGCACTGAAGCTTTCTTT
CDR3 protein: CASSWPKGGSGTEAFF
D gene: .
J gene: TRBJ1-1
V gene: TRBV7-9
clone size: .

CDR3 DNA: TGTGCCAGCAGCCCCTCGGGCGGCCTTCGCAATCAGCCCCAGCATTTT
CDR3 protein: CASSPSGGLRNQPQHF
D gene: .
J gene: TRBJ1-5
V gene: TRBV7-2
clone size: .

CDR3 DNA: TGTGCCAGCAGTTTGATGGGGAATCAGCCCCAGCATTTT
CDR3 protein: CASSLMGNQPQHF
D gene: .
J gene: TRBJ1-5
V gene: TRBV27
clone size: few

CDR3 DNA: TGTGCCAGCAGTTACGCGACACAAGAGACCCAGTACTTC
CDR3 protein: CASSYATQETQYF
D gene: .
J gene: TRBJ2-5
V gene: TRBV6-8
clone size: few

CDR3 DNA: TGCAGGGTACATGACCCCAGGCGCCCCTATAATTCACCCCTCCACTTT
CDR3 protein: CRVHDPRRPYNSPLHF
D gene: .
J gene: TRBJ1-6
V gene: TRBV20-1
clone size: .

CDR3 DNA: TGTGCCACCAGTGACGGTTCGGGACAGTTCTTC
CDR3 protein: CATSDGSGQFF
D gene: .
J gene: TRBJ2-1
V gene: TRBV24-1
clone size: many

CDR3 DNA: TGTGCCAGCAGTTTAGCCTTACTAGATACGCAGTATTTT
CDR3 protein: CASSLALLDTQYF
D gene: .
J gene: TRBJ2-3
V gene: TRBV27
clone size: .

CDR3 DNA: TGTGCCAGCAGCCCGCGGACAGGGGTAGGGGGCAATCAGCCCCAGCATTTT
CDR3 protein: CASSPRTGVGGNQPQHF
D gene: TRBD1
J gene: TRBJ1-5
V gene: TRBV7-8
clone size: few

CDR3 DNA: TGTGCCAGCAGTTCGCTTTTCGGGACAGGGGACGAGCAGTACTTC
CDR3 protein: CASSSLFGTGDEQYF
D gene: TRBD1
J gene: TRBJ2-7
V gene: TRBV7-9
clone size: .

CDR3 DNA: TGTGCCAGCAGTTTAGAAATAGGCAGCTCCTACGAGCAGTACTTC
CDR3 protein: CASSLEIGSSYEQYF
D gene: .
J gene: TRBJ2-7
V gene: TRBV27
clone size: few

CDR3 DNA: TGCAGCGCCCCGGGACGGGAGAAAGAGACCCAGTACTTC
CDR3 protein: CSAPGREKETQYF
D gene: .
J gene: TRBJ2-5
V gene: TRBV29-1
clone size: .

CDR3 DNA: TGCGCCAGCAGCTTTGGACAGGGCAGGGCTGAAGCTTTCTTT
CDR3 protein: CASSFGQGRAEAFF
D gene: TRBD1
J gene: TRBJ1-1
V gene: TRBV4-1
clone size: few

CDR3 DNA: TGCGCCAGCAGCCAAGGCGATTTGGGACAGGGAAATGAAAAACTGTTTTTT
CDR3 protein: CASSQGDLGQGNEKLFF
D gene: TRBD1
J gene: TRBJ1-4
V gene: TRBV4-1
clone size: many

CDR3 DNA: TGTGCCAGCAGGCCCGGGGACAGGGCCACCTATAATTCACCCCTCCACTTT
CDR3 protein: CASRPGDRATYNSPLHF
D gene: TRBD1
J gene: TRBJ1-6
V gene: TRBV27
clone size: .